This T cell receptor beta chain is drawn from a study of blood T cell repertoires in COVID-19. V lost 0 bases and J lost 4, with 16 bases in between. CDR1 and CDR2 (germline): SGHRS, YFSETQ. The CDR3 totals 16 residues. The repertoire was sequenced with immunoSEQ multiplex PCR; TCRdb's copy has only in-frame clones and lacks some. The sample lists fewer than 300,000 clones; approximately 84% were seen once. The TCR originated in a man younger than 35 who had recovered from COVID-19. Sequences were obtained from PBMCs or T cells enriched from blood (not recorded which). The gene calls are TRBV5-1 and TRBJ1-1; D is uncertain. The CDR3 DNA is TGCGCCAGCAGCTTGGGTCCCCACGAGGGAGCCACTGAAGCTTTCTTT. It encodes CASSLGPHEGATEAFF.